These 30 T cell receptor beta chains were all obtained from the same sample, sequenced in a study of tumor and adjacent non-tumor tissue in lung cancer. The library came from three nested PCR rounds adapted from ARM-PCR protocols. Via MiXCR, TCRdb re-called the multiplex PCR reads, giving one row per CDR3 protein. The sample lists under 150,000 distinct CDR3 sequences; around 65% were seen once. The template was RNA from unsorted bulk tissue. The specimen sequenced was lung tumor tissue. These receptors originate from a man aged 55 to 70 with small cell lung cancer.

Comments on this clonotype: A junction end diverges from the germline sequence, so it may reflect a read error. This chain joins TRBV11-2 and TRBJ2-3; possibly TRBD1 for D (5 bases). The CDR3 spans 15 residues. Germline values: CDR1 SGHAT, CDR2 FQNNGV. CDR3 DNA sequence: TGTGCCAGTAGCTTATCTTACAGGATCTCAGATACGCAGTATTTT. Its protein product is CASSLSYRISDTQYF.

This clonotype was seen a handful of times. Its ends do not fully match the called genes, so a read error is possible. CDR3 sequence reads: CASSPIDRATEGFF. In DNA form, the CDR3 reads TGTGCCAGCAGCCCTATAGACAGGGCGACGGAAGGTTTCTTT. The rearrangement links TRBV5-4 to TRBJ1-1; 7 bases are shared with TRBD1. Germline V lookup: CDR1 SGHNT, CDR2 YYREEE (reference sequence). The CDR3 length is 14 residues.

This rearrangement joins TRBV10-3 to TRBJ1-1; D is uncertain. The CDR3 covers 14 residues. Trimming took 4 bases from V and 4 from J, leaving 13 bases between them. Germline assignment: CDR1 ENHRY and CDR2 SYGVKD. DNA for the CDR3: TGTGCCATCAGTGTGTGGTCCGACGGCACTGAAGCTTTCTTT. Its translation: CAISVWSDGTEAFF.

This clonotype was detected only a few times. A junction end diverges from the germline sequence, so it may reflect a read error. The rearrangement uses TRBV20-1 and TRBJ2-2, with 9 bases matching TRBD2. Germline-derived CDR1 and CDR2 are DFQATT and SNEGSKA (reference sequence). This CDR3 is built from 16 residues. DNA of the CDR3: TGCAGTGCTAGAGATCTAACTAGCGGGCACACCAGGGAGCTCTTTTTT. Residues: CSARDLTSGHTRELFF.

Details on this clonotype: Sequence at one end of the junction differs from germline and may be a read error. The chain couples TRBV11-2 to TRBJ2-7; 7 positions match TRBD2. Germline CDR1 SGHAT, CDR2 FQNNGV. CDR3 length: 14 residues. DNA for the CDR3: TGTGTCAGCACCGGCGGCAGCGGGATATACGAGCAGTACTTC. Its protein product is CVSTGGSGIYEQYF.

Remarks on this clonotype: An end of the junction does not agree with germline; a read error may underlie this. V is TRBV11-2 and J is TRBJ2-3; D is undetermined. The germline V gene has CDR1 SGHAT and CDR2 FQNNGV. CDR3 length: 16 residues. As DNA, the CDR3 is TGTGCCAGCAGCCTTCTTTTGGGCCCAAGCACATATACGCAGTATTTT. Translating gives CASSLLLGPSTYTQYF.

With respect to this clonotype: It may be a read error: a sequence one base away is much more abundant. The rearrangement uses TRBV11-2 and TRBJ1-2; D gene unclear. Germline CDR1 and CDR2: SGHAT and FQNNGV. The CDR3 length is 13 residues. CDR3 amino acids: CANSPGVFYGYTF. As DNA, the CDR3 is TGTGCCAACAGCCCTGGGGTCTTCTATGGCTACACCTTC.

Concerning this clonotype itself: A much larger clone sits a single nucleotide away, making a read error possible. The chain combines TRBV20-1 with TRBJ1-1, with a possible D match to TRBD1 (5 bases). Germline V gene lookup returns CDR1 DFQATT and CDR2 SNEGSKA (reference sequence). Trimming pared 4 bases from V and 4 bases from J, leaving 16 bases between. The CDR3 is 14 residues long. The CDR3 DNA reads as TGCAGTGCTATAGGGTCGCTGGGGGGCACTGAAGCTTTCTTT. Its protein is CSAIGSLGGTEAFF.

This clonotype was counted at least ten times. The J gene is TRBJ1-1, the V gene TRBV6-1; D unclear. V was clipped by 8 bases and J by 0 bases, with 16 bases between them. Germline assignment: CDR1 MNHNS and CDR2 SASEGT. CDR3 length equals 15 residues. The CDR3 sequence: CASLLSLTLNTEAFF. The CDR3 DNA follows: TGTGCCAGCCTCCTCTCGTTAACATTGAACACTGAAGCTTTCTTT.

As for this clonotype: An end of the junction differs from the germline gene, which may be a read error. This chain links TRBV20-1 with TRBJ1-5; D is possibly TRBD1 (5 bases). The CDR3 spans 14 residues. Germline CDR1 DFQATT, CDR2 SNEGSKA (reference sequence). The CDR3 coding sequence is TGCAGTACCGCACGGGGGACCCAGGGTCAGCCCAAGCATTTT. This gives the protein CSTARGTQGQPKHF.

Turning to this clonotype: The junction departs from germline at one end; a sequencing error may be responsible. This chain connects TRBV11-2 to TRBJ2-1; TRBD2 agrees at 11 bases. The V gene's germline CDR1 is SGHAT and CDR2 FQNNGV. The CDR3 totals 16 residues. The CDR3 reads CANSPRLAGRQYEQFF. CDR3 coding DNA: TGTGCCAACAGCCCTAGACTAGCGGGAAGGCAATATGAGCAGTTTTTC.

This clonotype was detected ten times or more. This chain joins TRBV29-1 and TRBJ2-1; 7 bases line up with TRBD1. Trimming removed 6 bases from V and 4 bases from J; junction bases left unmatched: 6. The V gene's germline CDR1 is SQVTM and CDR2 ANQGSEA. The CDR3 consists of 13 residues. The CDR3 coding sequence is TGCAGCGTGGGCCGGGACAGATACAATGAGCAGTTCTTC. It specifies CSVGRDRYNEQFF.

As for this clonotype: One junction end does not reproduce the germline sequence, and a read error may be involved. The V gene is TRBV6-5, the J gene TRBJ2-1; TRBD1 agrees at 8 bases. Per germline, CDR1 MNHEY and CDR2 SVGAGI. This CDR3 is 14 amino acids long. CDR3 in DNA: TGTGCAAGCAGTCGACAGGGGTCCTACGATGAGCGGTTCTTC. This sequence encodes CASSRQGSYDERFF.

This clonotype was recorded once. The chain has TRBV6-1 and TRBJ2-5; 8 bases fit TRBD2. Germline V gene lookup returns CDR1 MNHNS and CDR2 SASEGT. The CDR3 spans 16 residues. V trimming: 8 bases; J trimming: 5 bases; junction bases outside the gene matches: 16. CDR3 in amino acids: CASGGGVAGLQETQYF. The CDR3 nucleotides read TGTGCCAGCGGTGGTGGGGTAGCGGGACTACAGGAGACCCAGTACTTC.

The V call is TRBV6-2 or TRBV6-3, the J call TRBJ2-7, with TRBD2 identical over 10 bases. CDR3 size: 14 residues. Germline lookup yields CDR1 MNHEY and CDR2 SVGEGT. The trim removed 5 bases at V and 6 bases at J, leaving 7 bases unmatched. Written as DNA, the CDR3 is TGTGCCAGCAGTCCGGGACTAGCGAGAGTCGAGCAGTACGTC. Amino acid sequence: CASSPGLARVEQYV.

About this clonotype itself: At one end the junction does not follow the germline gene, possibly because of a read error. This chain uses TRBV20-1 with TRBJ2-3; TRBD2 matches 11 bases. CDR1 is DFQATT, CDR2 SNEGSKA, per germline (reference sequence). This CDR3 contains 17 residues. The CDR3 is CSATRLAGTHSTYTQYF. DNA for the CDR3: TGCAGTGCTACTAGACTAGCGGGGACTCATAGCACATATACGCAGTATTTT.

V is TRBV7-3 and J is TRBJ2-1, with 10 bases matching TRBD2. The V segment lost 5 bases and the J segment 3 bases; nucleotides outside the gene matches: 19. The germline CDR1 and CDR2 sequences are SGHTA and FQGTGA. This CDR3 region has 20 residues. The CDR3 DNA sequence: TGTGCCAGCAGCCCGCTAACCGGGACTAGCGTTCCTACTAGCTACAATGAGCAGTTCTTC. Its translation: CASSPLTGTSVPTSYNEQFF.

This clonotype was observed many times. This chain joins TRBV29-1 and TRBJ2-7; 10 bases map to TRBD1. Trimming cost V 2 bases and J 6 bases; bases outside gene matches: 4. The CDR3 loop spans 13 amino acids. Germline CDR1 reads SQVTM; CDR2 reads ANQGSEA. CDR3: CSVEPGTGAEQYF. The CDR3 coding sequence is TGCAGCGTTGAACCCGGGACAGGGGCCGAGCAGTACTTC.

With respect to this clonotype: This may be a read error: a much more frequent sequence differs by one nucleotide. The chain is built from TRBV29-1 and TRBJ1-2, with D possibly matching TRBD1 (6 bases). CDR3 length equals 11 residues. Germline CDR1 SQVTM, CDR2 ANQGSEA. The V gene lost 7 bases and the J gene lost 4 bases, with 10 bases spanning the gap. The CDR3 DNA sequence: TGCAGCGAAGGACAGAGCTATGGCTACACCTTC. Amino acid sequence: CSEGQSYGYTF. The full variable domain, rest sourced from reference TRBV29-1 and TRBJ1-2, is SAVISQKPSRDICQRGTSLTIQCQVDSQVTMMFWYRQQPGQSLTLIATANQGSEATYESGFVIDKFPISRPNLTFSTLTVSNMSPEDSSIYLCSEGQSYGYTFGSGTRLTVV.

On this clonotype: A much larger clone differs by one base, so this may be a read error. The rearrangement joins TRBV20-1 to TRBJ2-6; D is perhaps TRBD1 (5 bases). Germline CDR1 and CDR2: DFQATT and SNEGSKA (reference sequence). This CDR3 has 15 amino acids. CDR3 sequence reads: CSAVDQYSGANVLIF. DNA of the CDR3: TGCAGTGCGGTGGACCAATACTCTGGGGCCAACGTCCTGATTTTC.

Points on this clonotype: One junction end disagrees with the germline gene, perhaps due to a read error. This rearrangement joins TRBV7-8 to TRBJ2-3, with TRBD2 identical over 8 bases. In germline, CDR1 is SGHVS, CDR2 FQNEAQ. The CDR3 length is 17 residues. CDR3 amino acids: CASSLFARTSYSDRQYF. CDR3 sequence (DNA): TGTGCCAGCAGCTTATTTGCACGGACTAGCTATTCGGATAGGCAGTATTTT.

The chain couples TRBV6-1 to TRBJ2-7; D may be TRBD1 (7 bases). V lost 5 bases and J lost 7, with 18 bases in between. Germline assignment: CDR1 MNHNS and CDR2 SASEGT. This CDR3 region has 14 residues. CDR3 in amino acids: CASSPRQGGVEQYV. The CDR3 DNA reads TGTGCCAGCAGTCCAAGACAGGGAGGAGTAGAGCAGTACGTC.

Comment on this clonotype: An end of the junction differs from the germline gene, which may be a read error. Here the CDR3 reads CASSSGEGKAYNEQFF. The CDR3 DNA follows: TGTGCCAGCAGCAGTGGAGAGGGGAAAGCCTATAATGAGCAGTTCTTC. V gene TRBV5-4 combines with J gene TRBJ2-1, with D perhaps TRBD1 or TRBD2 (5 bases each). This CDR3 contains 16 residues. The V gene's germline CDR1 is SGHNT and CDR2 YYREEE (reference sequence).

There are many counts of this clonotype. This chain links TRBV5-4 with TRBJ2-3; TRBD2 might be the D (5 bases). The V gene lost 0 bases and the J gene lost 4 bases, with 9 bases spanning the gap. In germline, CDR1 is SGHNT, CDR2 YYREEE (reference sequence). The CDR3 is 14 residues long. The CDR3 protein is CASSLGGGPDTQYF. CDR3 DNA: TGTGCCAGCAGCTTGGGAGGCGGGCCAGATACGCAGTATTTT.

In the case of this clonotype: One end of the junction varies from germline; a read error may be responsible. The rearrangement uses TRBV5-5 and TRBJ1-5, with 7 bases lining up with TRBD1. The CDR3 is 15 amino acids. The germline gives CDR1 SGHKS, CDR2 YYEKEE (reference sequence). CDR3 in DNA: TGCGCCAGCAGCATCGGGGACAGCATCAATCGGCCCCAGCATTTT. Residues: CASSIGDSINRPQHF.

The chain links TRBV5-1 to TRBJ1-4; D possibly corresponds to TRBD1 (5 bases). Deletions cut 2 bases from V and 8 bases from J, with 13 bases between. The germline gives CDR1 SGHRS, CDR2 YFSETQ. This CDR3 spans 14 amino acids. CDR3 nucleotides: TGCGCCAGCAGCTTCCGACAGCCCCGGGAAAAACTGTTTTTT. It encodes CASSFRQPREKLFF.

Of note for this clonotype: Germline and junction disagree at one end, which may indicate a read error. The rearrangement uses TRBV5-3 and TRBJ2-2, with 13 positions matching TRBD2. TRBV5-3 is sorted into the ORF group, with uncertain function. The CDR3 is 17 residues long. The CDR3 coding sequence is TGTGCCAGAGGCTGTGATGGACTAGCGGGAGAAAGACGGGGAGCTGTTTTT. It yields the protein CARGCDGLAGERRGAVF.

This clonotype was observed many times. V usage is TRBV29-1 and J usage is TRBJ1-1, with D unresolved. Germline loops: CDR1 SQVTM, CDR2 ANQGSEA. This CDR3 has 12 residues. V was trimmed by 4 bases and J by 5 bases, leaving 11 bases between them. In DNA, the CDR3 is TGCAGCGTTGCCGGGTCTACAACTGAAGCTTTCTTT. It translates to CSVAGSTTEAFF. The entire variable domain, with the rest obtained from reference TRBV29-1 and TRBJ1-1, is as follows: SAVISQKPSRDICQRGTSLTIQCQVDSQVTMMFWYRQQPGQSLTLIATANQGSEATYESGFVIDKFPISRPNLTFSTLTVSNMSPEDSSIYLCSVAGSTTEAFFGQGTRLTVV.

Points on this clonotype: The junction shows a germline mismatch at one end, possibly a read error. This chain joins TRBV11-1 and TRBJ1-1; D may be TRBD1 (6 bases). The germline CDR1 and CDR2 sequences are SGHAT and FQDESV (reference sequence). CDR3 length equals 13 residues. The CDR3 loop is CASSLRGGTETFF. DNA for the CDR3: TGCGCCAGCAGCCTCAGGGGAGGCACTGAAACTTTCTTT.

Notes on this clonotype: The junction does not match germline at one end; this may be a read error. V gene TRBV11-2 combines with J gene TRBJ2-3; D gene ambiguous. CDR1 is SGHAT, CDR2 FQNNGV, per germline. This CDR3 has 16 residues. CDR3 loop: CASSPVAGGSTDMQYF. The CDR3 bases are TGCGCCAGCAGCCCAGTGGCCGGCGGTAGCACAGATATGCAGTATTTT.